This T cell receptor beta chain originates from a study of Graves' ophthalmopathy and Graves' hyperthyroidism. Whole-study findings and limits: A classifier, a 13-signature model, separated ophthalmopathy from stable hyperthyroidism with approximately 88% sensitivity and around 83% specificity. The model forecast ophthalmopathy progression, reaching roughly 71% sensitivity and roughly 72% specificity.

In this sample, this clonotype turned up many times. Its antigen remains unidentified. The authors isolated PBMCs from 10 ml of fresh peripheral blood. Amplification of TCR beta CDR3 regions used RNA transcripts. The library came from an HTBI-primed first-round RT-PCR and a second-round multiplex PCR. MiXCR, applied by TCRdb to the multiplex PCR reads, yields one record per CDR3 protein. Found here are hundreds of thousands of distinct CDR3 sequences, 45% of them singletons; the top ten hold approximately 44%. V lost 0 bases and J lost 4; bases outside the gene matches: 4. CDR1 is SGHTA and CDR2 is FQGNSA in the germline V gene. This CDR3 contains 15 residues.

The sequence came from an adult man with Graves' ophthalmopathy. The specimen was peripheral blood. The genes are TRBV7-2 and TRBJ1-2; 8 nucleotides align to TRBD1. The CDR3 is CASSLAQGAGYGYTF. In DNA, the CDR3 is TGTGCCAGCAGCTTAGCGCAGGGGGCAGGCTATGGCTACACCTTC.